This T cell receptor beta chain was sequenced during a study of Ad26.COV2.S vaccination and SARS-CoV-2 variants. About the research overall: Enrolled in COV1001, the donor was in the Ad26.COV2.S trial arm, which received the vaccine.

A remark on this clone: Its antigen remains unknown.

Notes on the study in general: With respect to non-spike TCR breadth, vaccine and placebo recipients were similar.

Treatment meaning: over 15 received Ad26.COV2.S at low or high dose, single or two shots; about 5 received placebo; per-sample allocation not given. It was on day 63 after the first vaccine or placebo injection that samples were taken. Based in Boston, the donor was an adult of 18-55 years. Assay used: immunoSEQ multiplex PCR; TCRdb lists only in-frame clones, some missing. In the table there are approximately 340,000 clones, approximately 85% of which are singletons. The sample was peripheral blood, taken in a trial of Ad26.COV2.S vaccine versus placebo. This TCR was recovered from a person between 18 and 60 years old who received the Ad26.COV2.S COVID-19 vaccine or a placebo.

CDR3 sequence (DNA): TGTGCCTGGAGACGTGGGTCCAATCAGCCCCAGCATTTT. It encodes CAWRRGSNQPQHF. This sequence joins TRBV30 and TRBJ1-5; D gene uncertain. Trimming shortened V by 3 bases and J by 3 bases, and 9 bases separated the two germline ends. Germline CDR1 is GTSNPN and CDR2 is SVGIG (reference sequence). CDR3 size: 13 residues.